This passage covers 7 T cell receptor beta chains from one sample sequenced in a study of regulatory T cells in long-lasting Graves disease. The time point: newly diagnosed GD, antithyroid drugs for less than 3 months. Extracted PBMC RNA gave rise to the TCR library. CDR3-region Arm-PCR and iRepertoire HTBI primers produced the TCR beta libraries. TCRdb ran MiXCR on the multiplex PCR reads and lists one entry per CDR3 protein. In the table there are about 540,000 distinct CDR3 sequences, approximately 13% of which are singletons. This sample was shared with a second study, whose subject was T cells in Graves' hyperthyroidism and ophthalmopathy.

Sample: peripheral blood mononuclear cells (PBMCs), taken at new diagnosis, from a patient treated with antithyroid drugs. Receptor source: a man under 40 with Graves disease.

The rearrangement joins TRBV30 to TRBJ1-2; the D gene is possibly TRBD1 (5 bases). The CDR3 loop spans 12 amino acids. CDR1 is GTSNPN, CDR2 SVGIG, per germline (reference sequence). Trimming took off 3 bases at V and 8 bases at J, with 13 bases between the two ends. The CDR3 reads CAWSQGRYGYTF. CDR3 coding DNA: TGTGCCTGGAGCCAGGGCAGGTACGGCTACACCTTC. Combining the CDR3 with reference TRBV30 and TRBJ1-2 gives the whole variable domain SQTIHQWPATLVQPVGSPLSLECTVEGTSNPNLYWYRQAAGRGLQLLFYSVGIGQISSEVPQNLSASRPQDRQFILSSKKLLLSDSGFYLCAWSQGRYGYTFGSGTRLTVV.

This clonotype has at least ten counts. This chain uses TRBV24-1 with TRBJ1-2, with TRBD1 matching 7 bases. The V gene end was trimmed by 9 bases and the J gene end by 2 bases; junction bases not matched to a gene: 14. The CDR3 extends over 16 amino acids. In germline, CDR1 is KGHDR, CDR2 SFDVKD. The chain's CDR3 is CATLSNTGTANYGYTF. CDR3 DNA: TGTGCCACCTTATCGAATACCGGGACAGCCAACTATGGCTACACCTTC.

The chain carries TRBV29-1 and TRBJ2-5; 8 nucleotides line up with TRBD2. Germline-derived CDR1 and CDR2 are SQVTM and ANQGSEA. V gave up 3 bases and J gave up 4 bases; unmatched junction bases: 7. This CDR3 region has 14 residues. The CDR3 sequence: CSVEGAGGGETQYF. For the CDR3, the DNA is TGCAGCGTTGAGGGGGCGGGGGGCGGAGAGACCCAGTACTTC.

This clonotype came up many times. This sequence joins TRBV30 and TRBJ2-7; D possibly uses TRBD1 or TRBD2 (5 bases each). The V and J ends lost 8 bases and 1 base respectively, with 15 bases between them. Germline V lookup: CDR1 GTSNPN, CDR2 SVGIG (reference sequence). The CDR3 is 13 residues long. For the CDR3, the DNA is TGTGCCCTGAAAGAGGGGTCGTCCTACGAGCAGTACTTC. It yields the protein CALKEGSSYEQYF.

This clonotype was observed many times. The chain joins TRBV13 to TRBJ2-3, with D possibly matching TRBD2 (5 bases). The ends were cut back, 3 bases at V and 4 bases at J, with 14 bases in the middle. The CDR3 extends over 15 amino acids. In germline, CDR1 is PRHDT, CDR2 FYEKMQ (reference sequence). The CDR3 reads CASSFPEGSADTQYF. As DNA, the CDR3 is TGTGCCAGCAGCTTCCCCGAGGGATCGGCAGATACGCAGTATTTT. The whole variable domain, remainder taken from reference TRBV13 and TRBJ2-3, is AAGVIQSPRHLIKEKRETATLKCYPIPRHDTVYWYQQGPGQDPQFLISFYEKMQSDKGSIPDRFSAQQFSDYHSELNMSSLELGDSALYFCASSFPEGSADTQYFGPGTRLTVL.

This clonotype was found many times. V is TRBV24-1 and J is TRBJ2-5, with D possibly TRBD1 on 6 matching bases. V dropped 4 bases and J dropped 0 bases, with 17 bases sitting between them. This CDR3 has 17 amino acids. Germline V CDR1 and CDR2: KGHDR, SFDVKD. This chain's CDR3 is CATSEARQAVNQETQYF. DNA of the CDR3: TGTGCCACCAGTGAGGCTAGACAGGCAGTCAACCAAGAGACCCAGTACTTC.

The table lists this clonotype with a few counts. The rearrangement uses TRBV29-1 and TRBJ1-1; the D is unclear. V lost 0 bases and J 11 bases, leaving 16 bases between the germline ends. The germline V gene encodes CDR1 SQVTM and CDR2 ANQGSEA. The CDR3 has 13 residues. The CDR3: CSVEDGVSWSAFF. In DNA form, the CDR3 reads TGCAGCGTTGAAGATGGTGTCTCGTGGTCGGCTTTCTTT.